This T cell receptor beta chain is from a study of technical replicates of blood from several donors. Germline assignment: CDR1 SGHAT and CDR2 FQDESV (reference sequence). With 1 base removed from V and 1 base from J, the gap between germline ends came to 11 bases. The CDR3 is 15 amino acids. This clone was recorded only once. Measured with immunoSEQ multiplex PCR; TCRdb has only the in-frame clones, and not every one. The table lists tens of thousands of clones, 92% of them singletons. This sequence was found in a human donor in good health. The material sequenced was T cells isolated from PBMCs. The chain is built from TRBV11-1 and TRBJ2-7; a weak D match, TRBD2 (5 bases). The CDR3 sequence: CASSLVNGESYEQYF. In nucleotides, the CDR3 is TGTGCCAGCAGCTTAGTTAACGGGGAATCCTACGAGCAGTACTTC. Complete variable domain (other parts from reference TRBV11-1 and TRBJ2-7): EAEVAQSPRYKITEKSQAVAFWCDPISGHATLYWYRQILGQGPELLVQFQDESVVDDSQLPKDRFSAERLKGVDSTLKIQPAELGDSAMYLCASSLVNGESYEQYFGPGTRLTVT.